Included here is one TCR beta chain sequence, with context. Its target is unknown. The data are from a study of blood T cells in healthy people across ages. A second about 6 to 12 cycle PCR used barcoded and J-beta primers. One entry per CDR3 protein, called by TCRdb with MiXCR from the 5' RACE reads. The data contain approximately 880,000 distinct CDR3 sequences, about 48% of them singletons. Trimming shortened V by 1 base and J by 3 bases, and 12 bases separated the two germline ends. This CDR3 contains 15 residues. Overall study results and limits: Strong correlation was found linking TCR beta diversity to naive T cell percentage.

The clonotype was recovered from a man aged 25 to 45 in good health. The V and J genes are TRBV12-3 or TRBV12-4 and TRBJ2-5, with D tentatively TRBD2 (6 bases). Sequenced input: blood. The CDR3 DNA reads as TGTGCCAGCAGTTTAGAGGGACTTATTAAAGAGACCCAGTACTTC. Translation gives CASSLEGLIKETQYF.